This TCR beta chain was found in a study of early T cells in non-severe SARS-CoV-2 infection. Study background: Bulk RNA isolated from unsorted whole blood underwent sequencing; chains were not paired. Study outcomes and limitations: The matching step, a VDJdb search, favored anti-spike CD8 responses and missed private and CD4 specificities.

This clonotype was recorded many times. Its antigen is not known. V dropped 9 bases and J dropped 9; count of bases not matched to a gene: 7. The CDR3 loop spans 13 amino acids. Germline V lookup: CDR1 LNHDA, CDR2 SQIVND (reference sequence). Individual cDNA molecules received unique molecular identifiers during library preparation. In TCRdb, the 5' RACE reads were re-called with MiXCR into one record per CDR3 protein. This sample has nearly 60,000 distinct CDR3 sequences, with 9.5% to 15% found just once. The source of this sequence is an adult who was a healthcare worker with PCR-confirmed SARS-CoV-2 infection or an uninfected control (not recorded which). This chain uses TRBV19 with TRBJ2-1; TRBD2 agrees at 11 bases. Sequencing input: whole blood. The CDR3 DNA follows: TGTGCCAGCCTAGCGGGAGGCTTCAGTGAGCAGTTCTTC. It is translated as CASLAGGFSEQFF.